The rows below give T cell receptor beta chains drawn from one sample of a study of human T cells and chemical hapten exposure. TCRdb reprocessed the 5' RACE reads via MiXCR and lists one record per CDR3 protein. Here the sample spans more than 140,000 distinct CDR3 sequences, over 3.5% being singletons. All receptors derive from a female donor in good health. Both conserved end residues are trimmed from each CDR3.

CDR3: ASSLFSVGQETQY; J: TRBJ2-5; V: TRBV7-2
CDR3: ASRNRVSGNTIY; J: TRBJ1-3; V: TRBV4-2
CDR3: ASSTFDRVGEKLF; J: TRBJ1-4; V: TRBV7-8
CDR3: ASSLAGAGPRETQY; J: TRBJ2-5; V: TRBV5-4
CDR3: ASSLGIAGEGDTQY; J: TRBJ2-3; V: TRBV7-2
CDR3: ASKVEPNSYNEQF; J: TRBJ2-1; V: TRBV6-5
CDR3: SVDFGGRTFPTYT; J: TRBJ1-2; V: TRBV29-1
CDR3: ASSLADGTYEQY; J: TRBJ2-7; V: TRBV5-1
CDR3: SVVESPSSGNTIY; J: TRBJ1-3; V: TRBV29-1
CDR3: ASRRQPNEKLF; J: TRBJ1-4; V: TRBV28
CDR3: ASSLAGQVHYEQY; J: TRBJ2-7; V: TRBV7-2
CDR3: SARDPEKGSGGNTIY; J: TRBJ1-3; V: TRBV20-1
CDR3: ASRGGQGNQPQH; J: TRBJ1-5; V: TRBV25-1
CDR3: ASSDASGGGETQY; J: TRBJ2-5; V: TRBV25-1
CDR3: ASSLGTGGTQY; J: TRBJ2-5; V: TRBV12-3/TRBV12-4
CDR3: ASSLASSGVNEQF; J: TRBJ2-1; V: TRBV5-1
CDR3: ATRPQGANTNSPLH; J: TRBJ1-6; V: TRBV10-3
CDR3: ASSLTSGPPSTDTQY; J: TRBJ2-3; V: TRBV5-4
CDR3: ASRSGTGGYGYT; J: TRBJ1-2; V: TRBV19
CDR3: ASRVKYEQF; J: TRBJ2-1; V: TRBV5-1
CDR3: ASRGGGTGRTEAF; J: TRBJ1-1; V: TRBV6-1
CDR3: ASSSMGGSDEQY; J: TRBJ2-7; V: TRBV5-1
CDR3: AWGQGFDGYT; J: TRBJ1-2; V: TRBV30
CDR3: AIRKETPSTDTQY; J: TRBJ2-3; V: TRBV10-3
CDR3: ASSQRGSGYT; J: TRBJ1-2; V: TRBV6-5
CDR3: ASSSQTGKENLEQY; J: TRBJ2-7; V: TRBV7-7
CDR3: ASSLGAPNTEAF; J: TRBJ1-1; V: TRBV13
CDR3: ASSHGTSGTDTQY; J: TRBJ2-3; V: TRBV5-1
CDR3: ASSLVGAADEQY; J: TRBJ2-7; V: TRBV7-9
CDR3: SVAGTAYTDYGYT; J: TRBJ1-2; V: TRBV29-1
CDR3: ASSFTRVNTQY; J: TRBJ2-3; V: TRBV28
CDR3: ASSLQRGTEAF; J: TRBJ1-1; V: TRBV12-3/TRBV12-4
CDR3: ASSQDLGSDRPQH; J: TRBJ1-5; V: TRBV3-1
CDR3: ASRAGTVPSNEQF; J: TRBJ2-1; V: TRBV12-3/TRBV12-4
CDR3: ASKTDREDTEAF; J: TRBJ1-1; V: TRBV7-2
CDR3: ASSENSGFGRSGNTIY; J: TRBJ1-3; V: TRBV6-1
CDR3: ASSLDLGGNEQF; J: TRBJ2-1; V: TRBV5-6
CDR3: ASTRLGGYEQY; J: TRBJ2-7; V: TRBV6-5
CDR3: ASSVGVMDGYT; J: TRBJ1-2; V: TRBV9
CDR3: ASSPGGTGETQY; J: TRBJ2-5; V: TRBV7-2
CDR3: ASQRGSPYQETQY; J: TRBJ2-5; V: TRBV6-5
CDR3: AWSVRQGIDQPQH; J: TRBJ1-5; V: TRBV30
CDR3: ASSRASGGSETQY; J: TRBJ2-5; V: TRBV7-2
CDR3: SVGGNSGNTIY; J: TRBJ1-3; V: TRBV29-1